This TCR beta chain appears in the sequencing data of a study of identical twins. The study's findings and limits: For cord blood, abundant beta clonotypes had fewer insertions, unlike memory repertoires, which showed none. The conclusions drew on cross-sectional statistical analysis instead of tracking the same donors. Weaker excess twin sharing was seen among beta out-of-frame sequences.

CDR1 KGHSH and CDR2 LQKENI come from the germline V gene. The CDR3 runs 14 residues. The trim removed 3 bases at V and 6 bases at J, leaving 8 bases unmatched. This clonotype was detected a few times. What it recognizes is unknown. TCRdb used MiXCR to reprocess the 5' RACE reads, holding one entry per CDR3 protein. The profile shows about 890,000 distinct CDR3 sequences, 9% to 15% of them singletons. The same data also went into a second study, on yellow fever vaccine responses in identical twins.

Material: PBMCs. V and J are TRBV18 and TRBJ2-7; 7 bases are a match to TRBD2. This sequence originates from a woman under 30 in good health. As DNA, the CDR3 is TGTGCCAGCTCACCCTCCAGCGGGGTTCCCGAGCAGTACGTC. This encodes CASSPSSGVPEQYV.